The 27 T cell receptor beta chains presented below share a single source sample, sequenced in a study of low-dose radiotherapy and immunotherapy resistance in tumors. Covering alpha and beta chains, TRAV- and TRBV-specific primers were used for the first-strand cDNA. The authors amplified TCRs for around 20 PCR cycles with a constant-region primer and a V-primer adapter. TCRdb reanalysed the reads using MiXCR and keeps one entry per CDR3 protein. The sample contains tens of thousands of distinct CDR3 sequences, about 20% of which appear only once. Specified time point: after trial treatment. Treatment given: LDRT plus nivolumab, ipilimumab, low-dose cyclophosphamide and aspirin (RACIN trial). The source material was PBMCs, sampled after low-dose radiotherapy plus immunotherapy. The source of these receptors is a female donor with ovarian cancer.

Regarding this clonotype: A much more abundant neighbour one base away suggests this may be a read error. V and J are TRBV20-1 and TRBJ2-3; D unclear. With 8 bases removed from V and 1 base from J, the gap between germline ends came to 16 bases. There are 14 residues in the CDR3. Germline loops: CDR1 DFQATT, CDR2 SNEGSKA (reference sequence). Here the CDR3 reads CSTPKGWGTDTQYF. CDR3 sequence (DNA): TGCAGTACACCGAAGGGATGGGGCACAGATACGCAGTATTTT.

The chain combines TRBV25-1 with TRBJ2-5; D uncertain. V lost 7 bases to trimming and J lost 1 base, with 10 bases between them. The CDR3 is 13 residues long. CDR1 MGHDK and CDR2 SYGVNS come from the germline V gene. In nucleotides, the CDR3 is TGTGCCAGCAAACCCGATTTCCAAGAGACCCAGTACTTC. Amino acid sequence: CASKPDFQETQYF. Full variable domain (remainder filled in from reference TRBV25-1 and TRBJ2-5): EADIYQTPRYLVIGTGKKITLECSQTMGHDKMYWYQQDPGMELHLIHYSYGVNSTEKGDLSSESTVSRIRTEHFPLTLESARPSHTSQYLCASKPDFQETQYFGPGTRLLVL.

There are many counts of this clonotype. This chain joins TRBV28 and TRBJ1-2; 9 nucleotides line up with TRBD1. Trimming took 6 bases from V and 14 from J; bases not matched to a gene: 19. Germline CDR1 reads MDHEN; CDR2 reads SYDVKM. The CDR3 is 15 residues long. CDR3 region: CASRESGTGTYGCTF. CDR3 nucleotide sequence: TGTGCCAGCAGGGAATCCGGGACAGGGACATATGGTTGTACCTTC.

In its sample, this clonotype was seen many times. Here the CDR3 reads CSARLTGGNNQPQHF. DNA for the CDR3: TGCAGTGCTAGGCTTACAGGGGGAAACAATCAGCCCCAGCATTTT. The chain employs TRBV20-1 and TRBJ1-5; 8 bases map to TRBD1. The CDR3 length is 15 residues. From germline, CDR1 is DFQATT and CDR2 SNEGSKA (reference sequence). The V and J ends lost 3 bases and 3 bases, in that order; junction bases with no gene match: 7.

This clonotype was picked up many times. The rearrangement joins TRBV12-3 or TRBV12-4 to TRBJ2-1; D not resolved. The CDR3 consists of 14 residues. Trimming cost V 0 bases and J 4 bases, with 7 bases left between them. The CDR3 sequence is CASSLALRYNEQFF. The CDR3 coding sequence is TGTGCCAGCAGTTTAGCGCTACGGTACAATGAGCAGTTCTTC.

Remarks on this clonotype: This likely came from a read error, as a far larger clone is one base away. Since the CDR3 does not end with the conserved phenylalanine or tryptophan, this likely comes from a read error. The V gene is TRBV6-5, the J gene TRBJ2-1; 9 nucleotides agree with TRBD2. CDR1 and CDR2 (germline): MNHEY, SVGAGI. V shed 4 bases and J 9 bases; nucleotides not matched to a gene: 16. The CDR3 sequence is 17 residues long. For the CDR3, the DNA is TGTGCCAGCAGTTCCCCGGGGACTAGCCGGGGGGTGGGTGAGCAGTTCATC. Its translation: CASSSPGTSRGVGEQFI.

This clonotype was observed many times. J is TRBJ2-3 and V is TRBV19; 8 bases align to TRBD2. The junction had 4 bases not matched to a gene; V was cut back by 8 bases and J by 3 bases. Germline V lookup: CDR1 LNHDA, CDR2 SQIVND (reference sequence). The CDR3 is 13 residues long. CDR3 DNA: TGTGCCAGTCAAAGCGGGAGTACAGATACGCAGTATTTT. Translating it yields CASQSGSTDTQYF. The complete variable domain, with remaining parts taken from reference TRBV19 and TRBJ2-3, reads DGGITQSPKYLFRKEGQNVTLSCEQNLNHDAMYWYRQDPGQGLRLIYYSQIVNDFQKGDIAEGYSVSREKKESFPLTVTSAQKNPTAFYLCASQSGSTDTQYFGPGTRLTVL.

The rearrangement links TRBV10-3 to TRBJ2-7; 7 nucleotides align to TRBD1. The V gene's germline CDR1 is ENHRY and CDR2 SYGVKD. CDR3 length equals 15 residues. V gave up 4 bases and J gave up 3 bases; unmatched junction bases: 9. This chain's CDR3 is CAISGGDRVGYEQYF. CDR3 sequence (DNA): TGTGCCATCAGTGGGGGAGACAGGGTAGGCTACGAGCAGTACTTC.

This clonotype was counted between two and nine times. CDR3 in DNA: TGTGCCACCAGCAGAGATCCGGGACAGGGGGGCTATGGCTACACCTTC. It specifies CATSRDPGQGGYGYTF. The V and J genes are TRBV15 and TRBJ1-2, with 11 bases lining up with TRBD1. This CDR3 has 16 residues. Per the germline V gene, CDR1 is LNHNV and CDR2 is YYDKDF (reference sequence). Trimming at V came to 0 bases and at J to 4 bases, leaving 4 bases not matched to a gene.

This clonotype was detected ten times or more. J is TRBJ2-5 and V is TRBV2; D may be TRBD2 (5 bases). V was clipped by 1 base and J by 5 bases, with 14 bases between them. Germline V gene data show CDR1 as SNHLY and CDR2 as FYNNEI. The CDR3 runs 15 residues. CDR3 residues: CASSEEFRTGETQYF. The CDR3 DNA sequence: TGTGCCAGCAGTGAAGAGTTCAGGACGGGGGAGACCCAGTACTTC.

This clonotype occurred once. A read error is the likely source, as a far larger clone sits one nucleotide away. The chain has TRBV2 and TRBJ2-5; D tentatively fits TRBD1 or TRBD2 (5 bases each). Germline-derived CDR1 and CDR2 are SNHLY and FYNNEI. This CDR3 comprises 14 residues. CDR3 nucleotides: TGTACCAGCAGCTCGGGACGCCCGCCGGCGACCCAGTACTTC. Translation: CTSSSGRPPATQYF.

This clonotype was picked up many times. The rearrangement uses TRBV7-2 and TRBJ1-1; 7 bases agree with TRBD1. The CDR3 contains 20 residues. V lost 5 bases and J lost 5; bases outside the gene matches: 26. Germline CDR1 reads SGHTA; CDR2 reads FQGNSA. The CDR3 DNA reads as TGTGCCAGCAGCGCCCGGTTGCCGCCGGGACAGTCCTCAAGGGGAACTGAAGCTTTCTTT. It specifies CASSARLPPGQSSRGTEAFF.

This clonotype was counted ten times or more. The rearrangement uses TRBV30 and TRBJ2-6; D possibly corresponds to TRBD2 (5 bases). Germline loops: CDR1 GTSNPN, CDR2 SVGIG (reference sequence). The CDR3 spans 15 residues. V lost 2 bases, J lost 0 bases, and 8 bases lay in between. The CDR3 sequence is CAWSRGSSGANVLTF. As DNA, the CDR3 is TGTGCCTGGAGTCGGGGTAGCTCTGGGGCCAACGTCCTGACTTTC. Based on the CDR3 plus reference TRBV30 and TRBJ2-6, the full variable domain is SQTIHQWPATLVQPVGSPLSLECTVEGTSNPNLYWYRQAAGRGLQLLFYSVGIGQISSEVPQNLSASRPQDRQFILSSKKLLLSDSGFYLCAWSRGSSGANVLTFGAGSRLTVL.

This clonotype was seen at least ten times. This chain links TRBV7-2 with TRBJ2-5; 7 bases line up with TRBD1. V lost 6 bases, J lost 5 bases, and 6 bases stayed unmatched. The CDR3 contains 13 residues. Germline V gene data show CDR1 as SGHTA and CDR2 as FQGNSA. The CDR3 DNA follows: TGTGCCAGCAGTCAGGGGGTAGCGGAGACCCAGTACTTC. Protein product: CASSQGVAETQYF.

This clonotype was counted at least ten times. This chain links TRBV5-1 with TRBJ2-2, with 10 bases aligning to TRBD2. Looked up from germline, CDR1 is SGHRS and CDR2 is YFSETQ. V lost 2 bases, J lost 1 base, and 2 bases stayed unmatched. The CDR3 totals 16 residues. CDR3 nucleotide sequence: TGCGCCAGCAGCTTACGGACTAGCGGGAACACCGGGGAGCTGTTTTTT. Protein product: CASSLRTSGNTGELFF. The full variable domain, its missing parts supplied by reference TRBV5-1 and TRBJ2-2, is KAGVTQTPRYLIKTRGQQVTLSCSPISGHRSVSWYQQTPGQGLQFLFEYFSETQRNKGNFPGRFSGRQFSNSRSEMNVSTLELGDSALYLCASSLRTSGNTGELFFGEGSRLTVL.

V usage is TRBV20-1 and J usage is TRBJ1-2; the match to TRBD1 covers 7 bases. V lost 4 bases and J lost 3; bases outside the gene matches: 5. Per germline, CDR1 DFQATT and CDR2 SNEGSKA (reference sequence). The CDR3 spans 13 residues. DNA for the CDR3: TGCAGTGCTAAAAACAGGGGAGACTATGGCTACACCTTC. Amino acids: CSAKNRGDYGYTF.

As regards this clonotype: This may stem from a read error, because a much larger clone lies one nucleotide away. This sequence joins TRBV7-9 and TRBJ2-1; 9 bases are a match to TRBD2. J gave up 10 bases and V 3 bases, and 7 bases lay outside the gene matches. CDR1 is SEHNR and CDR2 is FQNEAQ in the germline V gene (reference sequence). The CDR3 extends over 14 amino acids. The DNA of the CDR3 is TGTGCCAGCAGCTTTAGCGGGAGCATCTACGAGCAGTTCTTC. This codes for CASSFSGSIYEQFF.

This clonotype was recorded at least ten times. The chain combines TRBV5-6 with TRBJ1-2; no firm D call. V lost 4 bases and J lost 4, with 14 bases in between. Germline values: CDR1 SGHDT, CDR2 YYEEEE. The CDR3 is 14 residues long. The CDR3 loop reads CASSPPSPVYGYTF. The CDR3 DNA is TGTGCCAGCAGCCCCCCCTCCCCTGTCTATGGCTACACCTTC.

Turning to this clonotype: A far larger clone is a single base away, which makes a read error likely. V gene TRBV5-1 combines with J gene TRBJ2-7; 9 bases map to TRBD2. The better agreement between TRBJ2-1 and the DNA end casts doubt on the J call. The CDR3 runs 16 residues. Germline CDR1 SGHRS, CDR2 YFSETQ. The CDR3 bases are TGCGGCAGCAGCTTTTCAAGCGGGGGGCCCTACAATGAGCAGTTCTTC. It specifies CGSSFSSGGPYNEQFF.

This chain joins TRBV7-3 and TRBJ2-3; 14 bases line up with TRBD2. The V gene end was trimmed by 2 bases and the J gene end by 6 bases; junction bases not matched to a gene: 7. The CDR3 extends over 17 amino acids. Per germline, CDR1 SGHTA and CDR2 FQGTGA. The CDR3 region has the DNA TGTGCCAGCAGCTTATCGGGACTAGCGGGAGTCCCCGATACGCAGTATTTT. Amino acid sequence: CASSLSGLAGVPDTQYF.

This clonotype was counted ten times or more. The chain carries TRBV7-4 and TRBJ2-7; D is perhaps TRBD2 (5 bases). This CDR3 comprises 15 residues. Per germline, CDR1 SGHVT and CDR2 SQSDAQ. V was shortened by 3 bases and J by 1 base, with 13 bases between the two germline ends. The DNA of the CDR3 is TGTGCCAGCAGCTTGGAGGTCCAAACTTCCTACGAGCAGTACTTC. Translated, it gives CASSLEVQTSYEQYF.

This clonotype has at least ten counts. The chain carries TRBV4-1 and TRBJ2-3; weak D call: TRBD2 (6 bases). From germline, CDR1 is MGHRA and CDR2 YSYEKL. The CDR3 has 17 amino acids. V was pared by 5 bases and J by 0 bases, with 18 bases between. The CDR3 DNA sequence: TGCGCCAGCAGCACCCGGGCTAGCGAGCCCAGCACAGATACGCAGTATTTT. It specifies CASSTRASEPSTDTQYF.

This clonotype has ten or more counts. Here the CDR3 reads CASSSRLAGEETQYF. The CDR3 DNA follows: TGTGCCAGCAGCTCCCGACTAGCGGGAGAGGAGACCCAGTACTTC. V gene TRBV7-8 combines with J gene TRBJ2-5, with TRBD2 matching over 12 bases. The V gene end was trimmed by 4 bases and the J gene end by 5 bases; junction bases not matched to a gene: 5. CDR3 length: 15 residues. CDR1 is SGHVS and CDR2 is FQNEAQ in the germline V gene.

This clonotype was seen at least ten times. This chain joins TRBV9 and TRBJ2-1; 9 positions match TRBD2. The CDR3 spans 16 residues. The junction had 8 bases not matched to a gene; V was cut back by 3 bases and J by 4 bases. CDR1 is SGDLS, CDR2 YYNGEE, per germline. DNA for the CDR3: TGTGCCAGCAGCGCCCGGCTAGCGGGACCTTACAATGAGCAGTTCTTC. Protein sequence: CASSARLAGPYNEQFF.

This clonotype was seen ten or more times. CDR3 DNA: TGTGCCAGCAGCCCCTTACTAGCGGGAGGCTCTGAGACCCAGTACTTC. Amino acids: CASSPLLAGGSETQYF. This chain links TRBV7-3 with TRBJ2-5; 12 nucleotides align to TRBD2. Germline V CDR1 and CDR2: SGHTA, FQGTGA. Unmatched junction bases numbered 9, after V lost 5 bases and J lost 5 bases. CDR3 length: 16 residues.

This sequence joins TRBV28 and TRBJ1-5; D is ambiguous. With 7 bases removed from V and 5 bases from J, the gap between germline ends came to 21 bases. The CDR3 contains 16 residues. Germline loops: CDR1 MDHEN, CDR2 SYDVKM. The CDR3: CASTKLRALTDQPQHF. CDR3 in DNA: TGTGCCAGCACCAAACTCCGGGCACTTACAGATCAGCCCCAGCATTTT.

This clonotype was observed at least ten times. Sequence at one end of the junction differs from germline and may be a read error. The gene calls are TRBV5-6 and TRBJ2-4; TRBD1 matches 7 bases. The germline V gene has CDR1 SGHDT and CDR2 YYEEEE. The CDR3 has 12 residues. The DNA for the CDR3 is TGTGCCAGCAGCTTGTTCGGTCAGGGGGTCAACTTC. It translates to CASSLFGQGVNF.